The T cell receptor (beta chain) under discussion was sequenced for a study of cytomegalovirus exposure and HLA in healthy donors. Study-wide results and limits: V segments that were indistinguishable, TRBV6-2 and TRBV6-3 among them, were omitted from analysis.

There are 15 residues in the CDR3. Germline CDR1 is MGHDK and CDR2 is SYGVNS. V lost 4 bases and J lost 10, with 20 bases in between. The donors (healthy individuals) were bone marrow donors. With 60 Vbeta and 13 Jbeta primers, the PCR was carried out. TCRdb keeps only in-frame clones here, not all; method: immunoSEQ multiplex PCR. This table has 100,000 to 150,000 clones, 80% appearing once. On this clone: Its antigen remains unidentified.

The chain combines TRBV25-1 with TRBJ2-1; D is possibly TRBD1 (6 bases). The sequenced sample was PBMCs. The receptor comes from a female donor in good health and CMV-seronegative. This chain's CDR3 is CASSGGTVGTKEQFF. Here the CDR3 DNA reads TGTGCCAGCAGTGGGGGGACGGTAGGGACAAAAGAGCAGTTCTTC.